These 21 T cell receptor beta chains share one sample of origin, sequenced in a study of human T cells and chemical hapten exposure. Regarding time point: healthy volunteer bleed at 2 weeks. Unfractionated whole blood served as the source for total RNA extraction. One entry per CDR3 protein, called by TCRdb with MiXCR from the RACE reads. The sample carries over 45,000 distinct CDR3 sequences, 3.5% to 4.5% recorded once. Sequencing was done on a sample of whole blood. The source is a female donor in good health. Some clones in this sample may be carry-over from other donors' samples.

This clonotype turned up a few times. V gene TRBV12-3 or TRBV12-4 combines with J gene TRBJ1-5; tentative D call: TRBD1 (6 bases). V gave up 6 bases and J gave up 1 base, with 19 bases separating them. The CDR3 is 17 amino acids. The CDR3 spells CASSPNRVGRSNQPQHF. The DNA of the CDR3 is TGTGCCAGCAGCCCCAACAGGGTTGGTCGGAGCAATCAGCCCCAGCATTTT.

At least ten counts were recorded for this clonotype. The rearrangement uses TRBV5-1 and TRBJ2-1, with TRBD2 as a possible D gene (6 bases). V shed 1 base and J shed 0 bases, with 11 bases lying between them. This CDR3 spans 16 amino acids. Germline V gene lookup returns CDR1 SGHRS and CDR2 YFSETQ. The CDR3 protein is CASSLSGGTSYNEQFF. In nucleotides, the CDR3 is TGCGCCAGCAGCTTGTCCGGGGGAACCTCCTACAATGAGCAGTTCTTC.

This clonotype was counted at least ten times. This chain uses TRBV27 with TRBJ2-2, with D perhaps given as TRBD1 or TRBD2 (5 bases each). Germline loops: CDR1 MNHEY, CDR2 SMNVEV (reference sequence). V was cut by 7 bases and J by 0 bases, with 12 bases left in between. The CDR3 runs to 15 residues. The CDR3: CASKWDLTNTGELFF. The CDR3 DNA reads TGTGCCAGCAAATGGGACCTCACGAACACCGGGGAGCTGTTTTTT.

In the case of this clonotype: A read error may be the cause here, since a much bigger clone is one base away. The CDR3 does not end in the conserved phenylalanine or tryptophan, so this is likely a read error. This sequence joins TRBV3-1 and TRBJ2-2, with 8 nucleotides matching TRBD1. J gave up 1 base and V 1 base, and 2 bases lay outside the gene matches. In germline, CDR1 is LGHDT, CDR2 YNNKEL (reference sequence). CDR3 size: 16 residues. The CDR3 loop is CASSQGDRMNTGELFL. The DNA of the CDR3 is TGTGCCAGCAGCCAAGGGGACAGGATGAACACCGGGGAGCTGTTTCTT.

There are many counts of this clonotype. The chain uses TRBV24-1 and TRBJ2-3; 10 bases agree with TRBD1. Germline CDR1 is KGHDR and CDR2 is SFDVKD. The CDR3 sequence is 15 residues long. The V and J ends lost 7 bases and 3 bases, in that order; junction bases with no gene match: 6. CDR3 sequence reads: CATSPGQGRTDTQYF. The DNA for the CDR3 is TGTGCCACCAGCCCGGGACAGGGGAGGACAGATACGCAGTATTTT.

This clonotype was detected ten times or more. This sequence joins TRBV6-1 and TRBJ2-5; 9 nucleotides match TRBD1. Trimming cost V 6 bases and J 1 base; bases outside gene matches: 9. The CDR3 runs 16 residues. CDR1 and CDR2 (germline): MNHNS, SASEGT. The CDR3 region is CASRPPLDRGQETQYF. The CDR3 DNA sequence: TGTGCCAGCAGACCACCATTGGACAGGGGCCAAGAGACCCAGTACTTC.

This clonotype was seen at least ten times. The CDR3: CSVIVATNEKLFF. CDR3 sequence (DNA): TGCAGCGTTATAGTTGCAACTAATGAAAAACTGTTTTTT. J is TRBJ1-4 and V is TRBV29-1; no clear D gene. This CDR3 contains 13 residues. Trimming left V 5 bases short and J 0 bases short, with 7 bases between. Germline assignment: CDR1 SQVTM and CDR2 ANQGSEA.

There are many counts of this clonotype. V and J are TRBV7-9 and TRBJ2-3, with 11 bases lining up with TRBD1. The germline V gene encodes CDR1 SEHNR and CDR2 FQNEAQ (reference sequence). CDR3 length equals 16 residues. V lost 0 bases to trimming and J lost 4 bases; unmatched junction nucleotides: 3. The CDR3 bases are TGTGCCAGCAGCTTAGCTAGGACAGGGGGCGCAGATACGCAGTATTTT. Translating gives CASSLARTGGADTQYF.

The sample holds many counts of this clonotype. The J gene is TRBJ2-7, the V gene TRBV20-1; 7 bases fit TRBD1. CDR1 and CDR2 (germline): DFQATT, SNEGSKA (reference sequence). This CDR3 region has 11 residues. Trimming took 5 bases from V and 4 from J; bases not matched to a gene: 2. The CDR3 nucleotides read TGCAGTGCTGACAGGGAGTACGAGCAGTACTTC. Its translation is CSADREYEQYF.

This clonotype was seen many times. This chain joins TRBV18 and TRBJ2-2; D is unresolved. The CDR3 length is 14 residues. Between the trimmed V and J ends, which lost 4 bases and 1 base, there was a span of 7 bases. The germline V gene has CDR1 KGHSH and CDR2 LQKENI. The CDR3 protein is CASSRDGNTGELFF. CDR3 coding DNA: TGTGCCAGCTCACGAGACGGGAACACCGGGGAGCTGTTTTTT.

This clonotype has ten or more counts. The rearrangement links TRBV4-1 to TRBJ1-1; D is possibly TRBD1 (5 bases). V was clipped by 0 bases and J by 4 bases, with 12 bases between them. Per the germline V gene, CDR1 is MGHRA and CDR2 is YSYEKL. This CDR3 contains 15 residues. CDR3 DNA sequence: TGCGCCAGCAGCCAAGAATCCAGGGTTCCCACTGAAGCTTTCTTT. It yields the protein CASSQESRVPTEAFF.

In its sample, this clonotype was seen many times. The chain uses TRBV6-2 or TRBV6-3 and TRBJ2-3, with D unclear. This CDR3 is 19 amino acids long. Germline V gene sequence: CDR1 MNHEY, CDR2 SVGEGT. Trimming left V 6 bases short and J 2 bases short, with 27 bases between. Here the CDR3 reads CASRTNPLGRNEYTDTQYF. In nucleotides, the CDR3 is TGTGCCAGCAGAACTAACCCCCTGGGCAGAAACGAGTACACAGATACGCAGTATTTT.

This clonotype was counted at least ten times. CDR3 nucleotides: TGTGCCAGCAGTGAACTTACCTCGACAGGGGCGACTAATGAAAAACTGTTTTTT. Translation gives CASSELTSTGATNEKLFF. The chain combines TRBV25-1 with TRBJ1-4; 8 nucleotides agree with TRBD1. The V segment lost 2 bases and the J segment 2 bases; nucleotides outside the gene matches: 10. Per the germline V gene, CDR1 is MGHDK and CDR2 is SYGVNS. The CDR3 extends over 18 amino acids.

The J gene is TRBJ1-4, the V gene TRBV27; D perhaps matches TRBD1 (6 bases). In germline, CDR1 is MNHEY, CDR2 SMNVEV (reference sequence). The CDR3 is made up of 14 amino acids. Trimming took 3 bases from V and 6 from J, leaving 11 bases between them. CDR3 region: CASSFGQGYEKLFF. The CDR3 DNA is TGTGCCAGCAGTTTTGGGCAGGGGTATGAAAAACTGTTTTTT.

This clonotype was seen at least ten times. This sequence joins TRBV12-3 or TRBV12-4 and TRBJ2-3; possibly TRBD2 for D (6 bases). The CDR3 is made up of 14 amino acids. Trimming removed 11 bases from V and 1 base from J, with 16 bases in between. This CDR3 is CASTAGIRTDTQYF. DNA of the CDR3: TGTGCCTCCACCGCGGGGATCCGCACAGATACGCAGTATTTT.

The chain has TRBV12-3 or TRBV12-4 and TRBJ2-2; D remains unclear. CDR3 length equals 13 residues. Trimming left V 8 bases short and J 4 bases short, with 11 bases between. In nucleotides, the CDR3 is TGTGCCAGCTTCCTACTGGGCACCGGGGAGCTGTTTTTT. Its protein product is CASFLLGTGELFF.

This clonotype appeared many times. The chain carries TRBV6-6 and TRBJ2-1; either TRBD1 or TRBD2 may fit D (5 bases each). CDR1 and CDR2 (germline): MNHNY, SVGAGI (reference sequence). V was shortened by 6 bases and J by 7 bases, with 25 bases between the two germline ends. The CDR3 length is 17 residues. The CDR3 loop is CASSPTGKGISGNEQFF. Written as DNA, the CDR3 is TGTGCCAGCAGCCCTACCGGAAAGGGGATTTCGGGGAATGAGCAGTTCTTC.

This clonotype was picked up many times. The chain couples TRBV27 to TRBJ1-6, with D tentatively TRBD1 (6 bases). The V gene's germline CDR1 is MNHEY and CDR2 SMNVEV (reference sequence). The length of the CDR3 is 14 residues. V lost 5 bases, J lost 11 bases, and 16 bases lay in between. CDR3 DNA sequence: TGTGCCAGCAGTCAAGACGGGACAATCGCACCCCTCCACTTT. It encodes CASSQDGTIAPLHF.

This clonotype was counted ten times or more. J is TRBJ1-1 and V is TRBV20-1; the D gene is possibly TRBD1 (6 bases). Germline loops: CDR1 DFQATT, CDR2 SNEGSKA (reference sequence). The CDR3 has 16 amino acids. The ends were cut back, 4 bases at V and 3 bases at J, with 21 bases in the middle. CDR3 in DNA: TGCAGTGCTAAAAAGGGAAACAGGGCTCCGGACACTGAAGCTTTCTTT. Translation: CSAKKGNRAPDTEAFF.

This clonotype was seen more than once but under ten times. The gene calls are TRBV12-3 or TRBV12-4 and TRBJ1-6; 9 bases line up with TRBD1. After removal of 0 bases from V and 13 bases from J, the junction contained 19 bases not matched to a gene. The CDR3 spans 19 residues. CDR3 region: CASSLAPQVSGTGLRPLHF. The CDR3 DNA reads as TGTGCCAGCAGTTTAGCGCCCCAGGTCTCCGGGACAGGGCTCCGGCCCCTCCACTTT.

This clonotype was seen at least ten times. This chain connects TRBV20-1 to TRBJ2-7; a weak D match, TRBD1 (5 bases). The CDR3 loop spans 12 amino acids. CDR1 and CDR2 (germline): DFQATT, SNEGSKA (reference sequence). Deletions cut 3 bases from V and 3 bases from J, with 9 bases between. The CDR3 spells CSASQGFYEQYF. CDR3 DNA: TGCAGTGCTAGTCAGGGATTCTACGAGCAGTACTTC.